The next 11 T cell receptor beta chains were all read from a single sample in a study of T cell responses to AZD1222 COVID-19 vaccine. The protocol was immunoSEQ multiplex PCR, while the TCRdb copy is restricted to in-frame clones and leaves out a portion. The top ten hold over 1.5% of the sample, which has 140,000 or so clones, roughly 89% seen once. The sequencing used peripheral blood, collected on day 0 of AZD1222 vaccination. The receptor set was obtained from an adult in good health.

The chain carries TRBV15 and TRBJ1-2; 7 positions match TRBD1. The CDR3 contains 14 residues. Germline V gives CDR1 LNHNV, CDR2 YYDKDF (reference sequence). V was pared by 5 bases and J by 1 base, with 4 bases of the junction left unmatched. CDR3 sequence: CATSETGDNYGYTF. DNA of the CDR3: TGTGCCACCAGCGAAACAGGGGATAACTATGGCTACACCTTC.

As concerns this clone: Sequence at one end of the junction differs from germline and may be a read error. This chain links TRBV6-5 with TRBJ1-6; TRBD1 aligns across 10 bases. CDR3 length equals 13 residues. Germline values: CDR1 MNHEY, CDR2 SVGAGI. The CDR3 coding sequence is TGTGCCAGCAGCCCAGACAGGGGGCGACTCCTTATGTGG. It encodes CASSPDRGRLLMW.

The V call is TRBV3-1 (or the pseudogene TRBV3-2), the J call TRBJ1-1; the D is unclear. Germline CDR1 and CDR2: LGHDT and YNNKEL (reference sequence). The CDR3 length is 16 residues. V was clipped by 3 bases and J by 3 bases, with 17 bases between them. The CDR3 protein is CASSHGVRNYDTEAFF. The CDR3 DNA sequence: TGTGCCAGCAGCCATGGGGTACGCAACTACGACACTGAAGCTTTCTTT.

The rearrangement uses TRBV18 and TRBJ2-7; tentatively, D is TRBD1 (6 bases). V was shortened by 1 base and J by 4 bases, with 14 bases between the two germline ends. The CDR3 has 15 amino acids. CDR1 and CDR2 (germline): KGHSH, LQKENI. The CDR3 DNA reads TGTGCCAGCTCACCACGGTCAGGGGTCGGGTACGAGCAGTACTTC. Protein: CASSPRSGVGYEQYF.

This chain links TRBV28 with TRBJ1-3; D not certain. The germline gives CDR1 MDHEN, CDR2 SYDVKM. The length of the CDR3 is 11 residues. V was cut by 6 bases and J by 6 bases, with 6 bases left in between. CDR3 region: CASRLTNTIYF. The CDR3 nucleotides are TGTGCCAGCAGACTTACAAACACCATATATTTT.

This chain uses TRBV5-1 with TRBJ1-3, with D possibly TRBD1 on 6 matching bases. From germline, CDR1 is SGHRS and CDR2 YFSETQ. Trimming pared 0 bases from V and 3 bases from J, leaving 10 bases between. The CDR3 consists of 15 residues. The CDR3 sequence is CASSLGQAVGNTIYF. DNA for the CDR3: TGCGCCAGCAGCTTGGGACAGGCCGTTGGAAACACCATATATTTT.

By share, this clone ranks as medium-sized. The chain joins TRBV6-1 to TRBJ2-2; D is possibly TRBD2 (6 bases). V lost 2 bases and J lost 5, with 6 bases in between. The germline V gene has CDR1 MNHNS and CDR2 SASEGT. CDR3 size: 13 residues. The CDR3 here is CASSERETGELFF. CDR3 coding DNA: TGTGCCAGCAGTGAACGGGAGACCGGGGAGCTGTTTTTT.

The chain has TRBV28 and TRBJ1-1; D gene unclear. Germline-derived CDR1 and CDR2 are MDHEN and SYDVKM. The CDR3 covers 12 residues. V lost 5 bases and J 8 bases, leaving 12 bases between the germline ends. In DNA form, the CDR3 reads TGTGCCAGCAGTCTCAGCCGGAAAGAAGCTTTCTTT. Its translation: CASSLSRKEAFF.

The chain couples TRBV10-3 to TRBJ2-3, with D perhaps TRBD2 (7 bases). Germline assignment: CDR1 ENHRY and CDR2 SYGVKD. Trimming took 10 bases from V and 0 from J, leaving 11 bases between them. The CDR3 runs 13 residues. CDR3 in DNA: TGTGCCACCCGGGGGGCTAGCACAGATACGCAGTATTTT. Amino acid sequence: CATRGASTDTQYF.

This sequence joins TRBV9 and TRBJ2-1; TRBD2 might be the D (5 bases). CDR1 is SGDLS, CDR2 YYNGEE, per germline. The CDR3 sequence is 15 residues long. The ends were cut back, 1 base at V and 7 bases at J, with 15 bases in the middle. CDR3 loop: CASSVSGEALNEQFF. CDR3 nucleotide sequence: TGTGCCAGCAGCGTAAGCGGAGAGGCCTTGAATGAGCAGTTCTTC.

V and J are TRBV5-1 and TRBJ2-7; the D call may be TRBD1 or TRBD2 (5 bases each). The CDR3 runs to 16 residues. V gave up 4 bases and J gave up 2 bases, with 19 bases separating them. The V gene's germline CDR1 is SGHRS and CDR2 YFSETQ. In DNA, the CDR3 is TGCGCCAGCAGCCCTGTGGCCGGGACGCTTGCCTACGAGCAGTACTTC. It codes for CASSPVAGTLAYEQYF.